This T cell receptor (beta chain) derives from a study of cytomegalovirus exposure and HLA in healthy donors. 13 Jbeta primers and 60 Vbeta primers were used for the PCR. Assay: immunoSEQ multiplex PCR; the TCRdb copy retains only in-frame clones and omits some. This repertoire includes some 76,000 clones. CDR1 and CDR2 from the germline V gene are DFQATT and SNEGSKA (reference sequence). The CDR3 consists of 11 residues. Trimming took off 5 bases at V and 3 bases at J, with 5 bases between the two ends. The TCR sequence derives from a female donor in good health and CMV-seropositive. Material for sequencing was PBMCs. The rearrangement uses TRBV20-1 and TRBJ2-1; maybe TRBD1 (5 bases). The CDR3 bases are TGCAGTGCTGACAGCTACAATGAGCAGTTCTTC. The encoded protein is CSADSYNEQFF.